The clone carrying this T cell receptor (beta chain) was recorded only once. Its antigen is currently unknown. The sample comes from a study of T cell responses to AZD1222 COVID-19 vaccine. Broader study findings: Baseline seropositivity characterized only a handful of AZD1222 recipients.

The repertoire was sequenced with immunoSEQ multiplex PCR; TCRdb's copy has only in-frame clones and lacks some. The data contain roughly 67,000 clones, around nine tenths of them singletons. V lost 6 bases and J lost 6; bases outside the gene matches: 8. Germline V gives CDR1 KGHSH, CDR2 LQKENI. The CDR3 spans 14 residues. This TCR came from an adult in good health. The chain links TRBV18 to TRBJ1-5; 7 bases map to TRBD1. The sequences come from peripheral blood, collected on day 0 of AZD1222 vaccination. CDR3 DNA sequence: TGTGCCAGCTCCGGCCGGGCAGGGGGTCAGCCCCAGCATTTT. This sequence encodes CASSGRAGGQPQHF. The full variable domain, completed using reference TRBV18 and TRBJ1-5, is NAGVMQNPRHLVRRRGQEARLRCSPMKGHSHVYWYRQLPEEGLKFMVYLQKENIIDESGMPKERFSAEFPKEGPSILRIQQVVRGDSAAYFCASSGRAGGQPQHFGDGTRLSIL.